A single sample is the source of the 32 T cell receptor beta chains below, sequenced in a study of control samples from healthy donors and cancer patients. Profiled with immunoSEQ multiplex PCR; TCRdb holds only in-frame clones, not every one. The table lists about 120,000 clones, approximately 88% of them singletons. The sequenced sample consisted of blood. The receptors were gathered from a man aged 45-60 years in good health.

The J gene is TRBJ2-5, the V gene TRBV11-2, with D hard to call. Germline V gene sequence: CDR1 SGHAT, CDR2 FQNNGV. The CDR3 runs 14 residues. V lost 5 bases, J lost 2 bases, and 12 bases lay in between. CDR3: CASSGVHRQETQYF. In DNA form, the CDR3 reads TGTGCCAGCAGCGGGGTGCATCGGCAAGAGACCCAGTACTTC.

The rearrangement joins TRBV3-1 (or the pseudogene TRBV3-2) to TRBJ2-3; 10 nucleotides agree with TRBD1. The germline gives CDR1 LGHDT, CDR2 YNNKEL (reference sequence). Trimming cost V 0 bases and J 2 bases; bases outside gene matches: 5. This CDR3 has 17 amino acids. The CDR3: CASSQDWGTGDTDTQYF. As DNA, the CDR3 is TGTGCCAGCAGCCAAGATTGGGGGACAGGGGACACAGATACGCAGTATTTT.

The chain joins TRBV5-1 to TRBJ1-2, with D perhaps matching TRBD1 (5 bases). Germline V gene sequence: CDR1 SGHRS, CDR2 YFSETQ. Trimming left V 4 bases short and J 0 bases short, with 10 bases between. This CDR3 region has 14 residues. The CDR3: CASSLDITNYGYTF. The CDR3 DNA sequence: TGCGCCAGCAGCCTGGACATTACTAACTATGGCTACACCTTC.

V is TRBV5-1 and J is TRBJ1-6; no reliable D call. Germline V CDR1 and CDR2: SGHRS, YFSETQ. The CDR3 consists of 15 residues. V was pared by 6 bases and J by 1 base, with 11 bases between. Written as DNA, the CDR3 is TGCGCCAGCACTTCGGGTAGATCCTATAATTCACCCCTCCACTTT. Encoded protein: CASTSGRSYNSPLHF.

The V call is TRBV27, the J call TRBJ2-2; D is perhaps TRBD2 (5 bases). This CDR3 region has 15 residues. Germline CDR1 is MNHEY and CDR2 is SMNVEV (reference sequence). The V end lost 4 bases, the J end lost 4 bases, and 13 bases lay between the germline ends. The CDR3 region is CASSSAGTITGELFF. The CDR3 region has the DNA TGTGCCAGCAGTTCGGCGGGTACGATCACCGGGGAGCTGTTTTTT.

The CDR3 sequence is CSASSGGNTEAFF. CDR3 DNA sequence: TGCAGTGCTAGTTCAGGGGGGAACACTGAAGCTTTCTTT. The chain recombines TRBV20-1 with TRBJ1-1; 7 bases match TRBD1. CDR3 length: 13 residues. With V trimmed by 3 bases and J by 1 base, 2 bases remained unmatched. Germline CDR1 is DFQATT and CDR2 is SNEGSKA (reference sequence).

The chain couples TRBV7-9 to TRBJ2-3; D could derive from TRBD1 or TRBD2 (5 bases each). The length of the CDR3 is 13 residues. Trimming took 5 bases from V and 2 from J, leaving 8 bases between them. In germline, CDR1 is SEHNR, CDR2 FQNEAQ (reference sequence). The CDR3, as DNA: TGTGCCAGCAGCCGGGACCACACAGATACGCAGTATTTT. Amino acids: CASSRDHTDTQYF.

The V gene is TRBV24-1, the J gene TRBJ1-1; D is undetermined. This CDR3 is built from 16 residues. Germline values: CDR1 KGHDR, CDR2 SFDVKD. V dropped 0 bases and J dropped 1 base, with 11 bases sitting between them. CDR3: CATSDLLPQRNTEAFF. The CDR3 nucleotides read TGTGCCACCAGTGATTTGCTACCCCAGAGGAACACTGAAGCTTTCTTT.

CDR3 sequence reads: CASSDAGPHEQYF. CDR3 in DNA: TGTGCCAGCAGTGACGCAGGTCCCCACGAGCAGTACTTC. V is TRBV27 and J is TRBJ2-7; the D is unclear. CDR3 size: 13 residues. The V end was cut by 5 bases, the J end by 5 bases, with 13 bases between. Germline CDR1 MNHEY, CDR2 SMNVEV (reference sequence).

The J gene is TRBJ2-2, the V gene TRBV30, with D unresolved. The CDR3 sequence is 13 residues long. Trimming cost V 1 base and J 1 base, with 4 bases left between them. CDR1 and CDR2 (germline): GTSNPN, SVGIG (reference sequence). The chain's CDR3 is CAWSAGNTGELFF. The CDR3 coding sequence is TGTGCCTGGAGTGCAGGGAACACCGGGGAGCTGTTTTTT.

By share, this clone ranks as medium-sized (0.01 to 0.1%). Additional DNA sequences in this sample encode the identical CDR3. This chain links TRBV7-2 with TRBJ2-7; D not certain. V lost 3 bases to trimming and J lost 0 bases, with 15 bases between them. Germline CDR1 is SGHTA and CDR2 is FQGNSA. This CDR3 has 16 amino acids. The chain's CDR3 is CASSLTAGLSSYEQYF. The DNA for the CDR3 is TGTGCCAGCAGCTTGACTGCTGGTTTAAGCTCCTACGAGCAGTACTTC.

This clone occurred once. CDR3 sequence (DNA): TGCGCCAGCAGCTTGGAAGGGGGTGTTGAAAAACTGTTTTTT. Translating gives CASSLEGGVEKLFF. This rearrangement joins TRBV5-1 to TRBJ1-4; TRBD1 might be the D (6 bases). The V end was cut by 0 bases, the J end by 7 bases, with 10 bases between. The CDR3 runs to 14 residues. Germline V CDR1 and CDR2: SGHRS, YFSETQ.

At least ten counts were recorded for this clone. The V gene is TRBV4-3, the J gene TRBJ2-1; D remains unclear. This CDR3 spans 15 amino acids. Germline-derived CDR1 and CDR2 are LGHNA and YSLEER. V lost 4 bases to trimming and J lost 3 bases, with 13 bases between them. The CDR3 DNA is TGCGCCAGCAGCCCCAGCCGGGCTTACTACAATGAGCAGTTCTTC. Amino acid sequence: CASSPSRAYYNEQFF.

The rearrangement joins TRBV10-3 to TRBJ2-5; D unclear. Germline lookup yields CDR1 ENHRY and CDR2 SYGVKD. CDR3 length: 13 amino acids. Deletions cut 10 bases from V and 4 bases from J, with 16 bases between. The CDR3: CATRPRNGETQYF. CDR3 coding DNA: TGTGCCACCCGCCCCCGAAACGGAGAGACCCAGTACTTC.

This clone was seen only once. The chain combines TRBV6-6 with TRBJ1-1; a weak D match, TRBD1 (6 bases). The CDR3 has 14 residues. V lost 5 bases and J lost 5, with 15 bases in between. Looked up from germline, CDR1 is MNHNY and CDR2 is SVGAGI (reference sequence). The CDR3 is CASSSRGVETEAFF. Here the CDR3 DNA reads TGTGCCAGCAGTAGTAGGGGGGTAGAAACTGAAGCTTTCTTT.

Concerning this clone itself: The same CDR3 arises from other DNA sequences in this sample as well. The chain links TRBV7-6 to TRBJ2-1; 9 bases align to TRBD1. CDR1 and CDR2 from the germline V gene are SGHVS and FNYEAQ. This CDR3 has 15 residues. Unmatched junction bases numbered 1, after V lost 1 base and J lost 3 bases. The CDR3 DNA sequence: TGTGCCAGCAGCTTAGGACAGGGGGACTACAATGAGCAGTTCTTC. Translation: CASSLGQGDYNEQFF.

The V gene is TRBV10-2, the J gene TRBJ2-1; no clear D gene. The germline gives CDR1 WSHSY, CDR2 SAAADI. V was trimmed by 8 bases and J by 10 bases, leaving 12 bases between them. The CDR3 runs 11 residues. This CDR3 reads CASADSFEQFF. The CDR3 DNA follows: TGCGCCAGCGCCGACTCGTTCGAGCAGTTCTTC.

This clone was seen a single time. J is TRBJ1-2 and V is TRBV19; 9 positions agree with TRBD1. The germline V gene has CDR1 LNHDA and CDR2 SQIVND (reference sequence). CDR3 length: 14 amino acids. V trimming: 5 bases; J trimming: 3 bases; junction bases outside the gene matches: 4. As DNA, the CDR3 is TGTGCCAGTAGTCCGGGGACAGGGCACTATGGCTACACCTTC. Its protein product is CASSPGTGHYGYTF.

This rearrangement joins TRBV27 to TRBJ1-4; no definite D call. Germline CDR1 MNHEY, CDR2 SMNVEV (reference sequence). CDR3 size: 14 residues. Between the trimmed V and J ends, which lost 2 bases and 4 bases, there was a span of 8 bases. CDR3 DNA sequence: TGTGCCAGCAGTTTAGTGGCGGATAATGAAAAACTGTTTTTT. This encodes CASSLVADNEKLFF.

This chain links TRBV29-1 with TRBJ1-2; no clear D. Deletions cut 6 bases from V and 1 base from J, with 12 bases between. Germline CDR1 SQVTM, CDR2 ANQGSEA. This CDR3 is 13 amino acids long. The CDR3 sequence: CSVEPTVNYGYTF. The CDR3, as DNA: TGCAGCGTCGAGCCGACGGTTAACTATGGCTACACCTTC.

The rearrangement joins TRBV27 to TRBJ2-5, with 7 bases matching TRBD2. From germline, CDR1 is MNHEY and CDR2 SMNVEV (reference sequence). The CDR3 extends over 14 amino acids. Trimming removed 0 bases from V and 5 bases from J; junction bases left unmatched: 3. The CDR3 DNA is TGTGCCAGCAGTTTATCCCCCGGGGGGGAGACCCAGTACTTC. Encoded protein: CASSLSPGGETQYF.

V usage is TRBV3-1 (or the pseudogene TRBV3-2) and J usage is TRBJ1-2; D is perhaps TRBD1 (5 bases). The CDR3 has 16 residues. Trimming took off 0 bases at V and 6 bases at J, with 17 bases between the two ends. Germline V gives CDR1 LGHDT, CDR2 YNNKEL (reference sequence). The CDR3 DNA reads as TGTGCCAGCAGCCAAGATCGGGGGGGAAGATGGAATGGCTACACCTTC. This translates into CASSQDRGGRWNGYTF.

This chain links TRBV3-1 (or the pseudogene TRBV3-2) with TRBJ2-4, with D unclear. V was cut by 1 base and J by 4 bases, with 8 bases left in between. The CDR3 consists of 14 residues. Germline V lookup: CDR1 LGHDT, CDR2 YNNKEL (reference sequence). The CDR3 here is CASSQAGSKNIQYF. The CDR3 DNA follows: TGTGCCAGCAGCCAAGCCGGGTCTAAAAACATTCAGTACTTC.

V and J are TRBV9 and TRBJ2-1; a weak D match, TRBD2 (6 bases). CDR1 is SGDLS and CDR2 is YYNGEE in the germline V gene. There are 16 residues in the CDR3. Deletions cut 3 bases from V and 0 bases from J, with 13 bases between. Here the CDR3 DNA reads TGTGCCAGCAGCGCCCCCCGGGGGAGCTCCTACAATGAGCAGTTCTTC. Protein product: CASSAPRGSSYNEQFF.

As for this clone: Other DNA sequences in the sample encode the same CDR3. V and J are TRBV27 and TRBJ1-2; the D is unclear. V lost 1 base and J 4 bases, leaving 13 bases between the germline ends. The germline V gene encodes CDR1 MNHEY and CDR2 SMNVEV (reference sequence). This CDR3 comprises 15 residues. The CDR3 nucleotides are TGTGCCAGCAGTTTATATGGGGAAGCACCCTATGGCTACACCTTC. The encoded protein is CASSLYGEAPYGYTF.

This chain connects TRBV6-6 to TRBJ1-2; D call uncertain. In germline, CDR1 is MNHNY, CDR2 SVGAGI (reference sequence). This CDR3 has 15 amino acids. The V end was cut by 5 bases, the J end by 5 bases, with 18 bases between. The CDR3 protein is CASSKFGPVEYGYTF. Written as DNA, the CDR3 is TGTGCCAGCAGTAAATTCGGACCGGTCGAGTATGGCTACACCTTC.

This chain links TRBV7-2 with TRBJ1-2; D possibly corresponds to TRBD1 (6 bases). V lost 0 bases and J 8 bases, leaving 19 bases between the germline ends. The CDR3 runs 16 residues. In germline, CDR1 is SGHTA, CDR2 FQGNSA. The CDR3 loop reads CASSLAFSPRQAGYTF. In DNA, the CDR3 is TGTGCCAGCAGCTTAGCTTTCTCTCCTAGACAGGCCGGCTACACCTTC. The complete variable domain, with remaining parts taken from reference TRBV7-2 and TRBJ1-2, reads GAGVSQSPSNKVTEKGKDVELRCDPISGHTALYWYRQSLGQGLEFLIYFQGNSAPDKSGLPSDRFSAERTGGSVSTLTIQRTQQEDSAVYLCASSLAFSPRQAGYTFGSGTRLTVV.

The chain recombines TRBV11-2 with TRBJ2-7; D unclear. The CDR3 is 15 residues long. V was cut by 4 bases and J by 0 bases, with 13 bases left in between. The V gene's germline CDR1 is SGHAT and CDR2 FQNNGV. DNA for the CDR3: TGTGCCAGCAGCTCGGTCCCAGGCCTCTCCTACGAGCAGTACTTC. This sequence encodes CASSSVPGLSYEQYF.

The V gene is TRBV18, the J gene TRBJ2-6, with 7 bases aligning to TRBD1. This CDR3 is built from 18 residues. Germline V lookup: CDR1 KGHSH, CDR2 LQKENI. With V trimmed by 0 bases and J by 0 bases, 5 bases remained unmatched. CDR3 loop: CASSPPNRGYSGANVLTF. In nucleotides, the CDR3 is TGTGCCAGCTCACCACCGAACAGGGGCTACTCTGGGGCCAACGTCCTGACTTTC.

This chain links TRBV11-1 with TRBJ1-2, with TRBD1 identical over 7 bases. Germline V CDR1 and CDR2: SGHAT, FQDESV (reference sequence). The CDR3 spans 14 residues. V shed 4 bases, J shed 8 bases, and the junction held 10 bases outside the gene matches. The CDR3 here is CASSSSRQGGGYTF. The DNA of the CDR3 is TGTGCCAGCAGCTCCTCCCGACAGGGAGGAGGCTACACCTTC.

The gene calls are TRBV7-2 and TRBJ1-5, with TRBD1 matching 7 bases. Trimming cost V 6 bases and J 0 bases; bases outside gene matches: 2. Germline CDR1 is SGHTA and CDR2 is FQGNSA. The CDR3 consists of 14 residues. The CDR3 sequence: CASRQGNSNQPQHF. CDR3 sequence (DNA): TGTGCCAGCAGACAGGGGAATAGCAATCAGCCCCAGCATTTT.

The V and J genes are TRBV27 and TRBJ2-1; D ambiguous. Trimming took off 3 bases at V and 6 bases at J, with 9 bases between the two ends. The CDR3 has 13 amino acids. Looked up from germline, CDR1 is MNHEY and CDR2 is SMNVEV (reference sequence). The chain's CDR3 is CASSLRGTNEQFF. CDR3 sequence (DNA): TGTGCCAGCAGTTTGAGAGGAACCAATGAGCAGTTCTTC.